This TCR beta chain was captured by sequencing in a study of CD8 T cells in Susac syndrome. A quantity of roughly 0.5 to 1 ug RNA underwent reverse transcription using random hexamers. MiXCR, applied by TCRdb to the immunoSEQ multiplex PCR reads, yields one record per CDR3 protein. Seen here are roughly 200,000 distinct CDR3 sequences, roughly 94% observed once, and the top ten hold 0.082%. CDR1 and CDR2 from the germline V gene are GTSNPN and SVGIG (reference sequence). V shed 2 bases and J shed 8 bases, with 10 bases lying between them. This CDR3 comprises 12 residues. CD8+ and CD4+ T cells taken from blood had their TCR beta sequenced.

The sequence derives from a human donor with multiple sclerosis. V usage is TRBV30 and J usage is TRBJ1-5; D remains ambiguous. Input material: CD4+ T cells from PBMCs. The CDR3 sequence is CAWSLEGKPQHF. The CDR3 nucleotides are TGTGCCTGGAGTTTAGAGGGTAAGCCCCAGCATTTT.